The 15 T cell receptor beta chains listed next were all sequenced from one sample in a study of regulatory T cells in long-lasting Graves disease. The time point is: persistent/refractory GD, antithyroid drugs over 5 years with positive TRAb. Isolated PBMC RNA provided the starting material for the TCR library. HTBI primers from iRepertoire and Arm-PCR of CDR3 regions yielded the TCR beta libraries. TCRdb passed the multiplex PCR reads through MiXCR, listing each CDR3 protein once. The data contain 500,000 to 800,000 distinct CDR3 sequences, around 30% of them singletons. Sequencing was performed on peripheral blood mononuclear cells (PBMCs), taken when the disease was refractory, from a patient treated with antithyroid drugs. Receptors originate from a female donor with Graves disease.

With regard to this clonotype: This could be a read error, since a much larger clone is one nucleotide away. The J gene is TRBJ2-6, the V gene TRBV28; 9 nucleotides align to TRBD2. The V and J ends lost 5 bases and 4 bases, in that order; junction bases with no gene match: 3. Germline V lookup: CDR1 MDHEN, CDR2 SYDVKM. The CDR3 extends over 15 amino acids. The chain's CDR3 is CASSDSGSGANVLTF. The CDR3 DNA sequence: TGTGCCAGCAGTGATAGCGGGAGCGGGGCCAACGTCCTGACTTTC.

This clonotype has a handful of counts. The genes are TRBV6-1 and TRBJ1-5; 8 nucleotides line up with TRBD1. Germline loops: CDR1 MNHNS, CDR2 SASEGT. The V gene end was trimmed by 6 bases and the J gene end by 4 bases; junction bases not matched to a gene: 8. CDR3 length: 15 residues. CDR3 sequence: CASRAQGASNQPQHF. The CDR3 region has the DNA TGTGCCAGCAGGGCGCAGGGGGCAAGTAATCAGCCCCAGCATTTT.

In this sample, this clonotype turned up a few times. The chain links TRBV5-5 to TRBJ1-5, with 9 bases fitting TRBD1. CDR1 and CDR2 from the germline V gene are SGHKS and YYEKEE (reference sequence). This CDR3 is 17 amino acids long. The ends lost 0 bases at V and 3 bases at J; junction bases unmatched: 7. The CDR3, as DNA: TGTGCCAGCAGCTTGGAGTGGGGACAGGGCGCCAATCAGCCCCAGCATTTT. It is translated as CASSLEWGQGANQPQHF.

Ten or more counts support this clonotype. The rearrangement links TRBV12-3 or TRBV12-4 to TRBJ1-2; D is possibly TRBD1 (6 bases). The CDR3 runs 12 residues. The V gene lost 6 bases and the J gene lost 6 bases, with 11 bases spanning the gap. The CDR3 loop is CASSQGLDGYTF. DNA for the CDR3: TGTGCCAGCAGCCAGGGGTTGGATGGCTACACCTTC.

The chain's CDR3 is CASSVAGRETQYF. The CDR3 DNA sequence: TGTGCCAGCAGCGTAGCCGGGCGGGAGACCCAGTACTTC. This chain links TRBV9 with TRBJ2-5, with D unclear. V lost 0 bases to trimming and J lost 5 bases, with 8 bases between them. The CDR3 is made up of 13 amino acids. Germline assignment: CDR1 SGDLS and CDR2 YYNGEE.

The gene calls are TRBV2 and TRBJ1-5; D gene uncertain. Looked up from germline, CDR1 is SNHLY and CDR2 is FYNNEI. The length of the CDR3 is 14 residues. Trimming removed 3 bases from V and 5 bases from J, with 11 bases in between. As DNA, the CDR3 is TGTGCCAGCAGTGACCGGAGGGTACATCAGCCCCAGCATTTT. It translates to CASSDRRVHQPQHF.

The chain uses TRBV20-1 and TRBJ2-7; 11 nucleotides match TRBD1. Trimming removed 0 bases from V and 6 bases from J; junction bases left unmatched: 7. Germline V gives CDR1 DFQATT, CDR2 SNEGSKA (reference sequence). The CDR3 contains 15 residues. CDR3 in amino acids: CSARDSRDRGSEQYF. Written as DNA, the CDR3 is TGCAGTGCTAGAGATAGCAGGGACAGGGGGAGCGAGCAGTACTTC.

The CDR3 DNA follows: TGTGCCAGTAGTGGGCGGACACTGGGGGTTGGCTACACCTTC. Translation gives CASSGRTLGVGYTF. The chain combines TRBV19 with TRBJ1-2, with TRBD1 as a possible D gene (5 bases). The V end was cut by 5 bases, the J end by 7 bases, with 17 bases between. The CDR3 has 14 amino acids. CDR1 LNHDA and CDR2 SQIVND come from the germline V gene (reference sequence). Full variable domain (remainder filled in from reference TRBV19 and TRBJ1-2): DGGITQSPKYLFRKEGQNVTLSCEQNLNHDAMYWYRQDPGQGLRLIYYSQIVNDFQKGDIAEGYSVSREKKESFPLTVTSAQKNPTAFYLCASSGRTLGVGYTFGSGTRLTVV.

The chain joins TRBV15 to TRBJ1-5; a possible D gene is TRBD1 (6 bases). The germline CDR1 and CDR2 sequences are LNHNV and YYDKDF (reference sequence). Trimming stripped 9 bases from V and 3 bases from J, with 18 bases between. This CDR3 has 15 residues. The CDR3: CATYGGGLDNQPQHF. The CDR3 region has the DNA TGTGCCACTTATGGGGGGGGGCTGGACAATCAGCCCCAGCATTTT.

This clonotype turned up a few times. The chain has TRBV11-1 and TRBJ1-5, with TRBD1 matching over 12 bases. This CDR3 is 15 amino acids long. In germline, CDR1 is SGHAT, CDR2 FQDESV (reference sequence). V was pared by 6 bases and J by 5 bases, with 5 bases of the junction left unmatched. Here the CDR3 reads CASSWDRGPDQPQHF. The CDR3 DNA sequence: TGTGCCAGCAGTTGGGACAGGGGGCCGGATCAGCCCCAGCATTTT.

J is TRBJ1-2 and V is TRBV11-2; D perhaps matches TRBD1 (6 bases). The CDR3 is 15 amino acids. Germline V CDR1 and CDR2: SGHAT, FQNNGV. V gave up 8 bases and J gave up 4 bases, with 20 bases separating them. The CDR3 DNA follows: TGTGCCAGCTCCCCGGGCCCGACAGGACTCTATGGCTACACCTTC. Translation gives CASSPGPTGLYGYTF. The entire variable domain, with the rest obtained from reference TRBV11-2 and TRBJ1-2, is as follows: EAGVAQSPRYKIIEKRQSVAFWCNPISGHATLYWYQQILGQGPKLLIQFQNNGVVDDSQLPKDRFSAERLKGVDSTLKIQPAKLEDSAVYLCASSPGPTGLYGYTFGSGTRLTVV.

The chain combines TRBV2 with TRBJ2-3, with no clear D. V lost 6 bases to trimming and J lost 4 bases, with 14 bases between them. The CDR3 runs to 14 residues. CDR1 and CDR2 from the germline V gene are SNHLY and FYNNEI. The CDR3 coding sequence is TGTGCCAGCAGCCTGTGGCCTGCCCCAGATACGCAGTATTTT. As protein: CASSLWPAPDTQYF.

This clonotype was recorded at least ten times. The junction and the germline gene differ at one end; a read error may be behind it. The chain employs TRBV6-1 and TRBJ1-1; D is ambiguous. Germline CDR1 MNHNS, CDR2 SASEGT. The CDR3 sequence is 8 residues long. The CDR3 here is CASTKAFF. CDR3 in DNA: TGTGCCAGCACTAAAGCTTTCTTT.

The V and J genes are TRBV25-1 and TRBJ1-1; 8 nucleotides line up with TRBD1. Germline V lookup: CDR1 MGHDK, CDR2 SYGVNS. The CDR3 contains 15 residues. J was trimmed by 1 base and V by 5 bases; bases with no gene match: 6. In DNA form, the CDR3 reads TGTGCCAGCAGTTCTCCCGGGACAGGGAACACTGAAGCTTTCTTT. Translated, it gives CASSSPGTGNTEAFF.

This clonotype was counted between two and nine times. The chain employs TRBV7-2 and TRBJ2-7; the match to TRBD2 covers 11 bases. The CDR3 runs to 16 residues. Germline lookup yields CDR1 SGHTA and CDR2 FQGNSA. Trimming cost V 0 bases and J 4 bases; bases outside gene matches: 5. DNA of the CDR3: TGTGCCAGCAGCTTAGCGCCACTAGCGGGAGTTTACGAGCAGTACTTC. It is translated as CASSLAPLAGVYEQYF.